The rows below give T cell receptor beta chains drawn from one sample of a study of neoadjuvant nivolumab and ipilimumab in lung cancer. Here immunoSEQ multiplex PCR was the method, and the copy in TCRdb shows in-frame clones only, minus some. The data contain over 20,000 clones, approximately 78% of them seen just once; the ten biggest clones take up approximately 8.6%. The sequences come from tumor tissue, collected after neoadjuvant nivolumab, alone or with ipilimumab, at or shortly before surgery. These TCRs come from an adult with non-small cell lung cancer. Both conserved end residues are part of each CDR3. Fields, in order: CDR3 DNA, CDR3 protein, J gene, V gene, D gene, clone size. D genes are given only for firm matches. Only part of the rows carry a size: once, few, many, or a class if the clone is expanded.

DNA: TGTGCCAGCACGGGTATCACAGATACGCAGTATTTT
CDR3: CASTGITDTQYF
J: TRBJ2-3
V: TRBV9
D: NA
size: NA

DNA: TGTGCCAGCAGCCCGGACCCCGTACTGTTCACCGGGGAGCTGTTTTTT
CDR3: CASSPDPVLFTGELFF
J: TRBJ2-2
V: TRBV7-9
D: NA
size: NA

DNA: TGTGCCAGCAGCTTAGGGGAGGAGACCCAGTACTTC
CDR3: CASSLGEETQYF
J: TRBJ2-5
V: TRBV7-6
D: NA
size: NA

DNA: TGTGCCTACGAACCGGGACAGGGGGCTACCTACAATGAGCAGTTCTTC
CDR3: CAYEPGQGATYNEQFF
J: TRBJ2-1
V: TRBV30
D: TRBD1
size: NA

DNA: TGCGCCAGCACGGTTTACTCTGGGGCCAACGTCCTGACTTTC
CDR3: CASTVYSGANVLTF
J: TRBJ2-6
V: TRBV5-1
D: NA
size: NA

DNA: TGTGCCAGCAGCGTAGGTGCCGTCGGTCCTGAAGCTTTCTTT
CDR3: CASSVGAVGPEAFF
J: TRBJ1-1
V: TRBV9
D: NA
size: NA

DNA: TGTGCCAGCTCGGGACTAGCAAATGAGCAGTTCTTC
CDR3: CASSGLANEQFF
J: TRBJ2-1
V: TRBV18
D: TRBD2
size: NA

DNA: TGTGCCTGGAGTGTTAAGAGGGCGGGAGGCAGCGAGCAGTACTTC
CDR3: CAWSVKRAGGSEQYF
J: TRBJ2-7
V: TRBV30
D: TRBD2
size: few

DNA: TGTGCCAGCAGGTATCAGGGACACGAGCAGTACTTC
CDR3: CASRYQGHEQYF
J: TRBJ2-7
V: TRBV6-5
D: NA
size: NA

DNA: TGTGCCAGTAGGGTATTCGCCGGGACAGGGGGCACGAATGGCTACACCTTC
CDR3: CASRVFAGTGGTNGYTF
J: TRBJ1-2
V: TRBV19
D: TRBD1
size: NA

DNA: TGTGCCAGCTCACCACGGGGAGGAGACTACGAGCAGTACTTC
CDR3: CASSPRGGDYEQYF
J: TRBJ2-7
V: TRBV18
D: NA
size: once

DNA: TGTGCCTCTGACACATTCAAAGGCGCAACTAATGAAAAACTGTTTTTT
CDR3: CASDTFKGATNEKLFF
J: TRBJ1-4
V: TRBV30
D: NA
size: NA

DNA: TGTGCCAGCAGTTACATTCTAGCGGGAGGATACGAGCAGTACTTC
CDR3: CASSYILAGGYEQYF
J: TRBJ2-7
V: TRBV6-5
D: TRBD2
size: NA

DNA: TGTGCCAGCAGCCAGTTGTCTGGGCAAGAGACCCAGTACTTC
CDR3: CASSQLSGQETQYF
J: TRBJ2-5
V: TRBV4-2
D: NA
size: NA

DNA: TGCGCCAGCAGCTTGGCCGGGGGGGGCACCGGGGAGCTGTTTTTT
CDR3: CASSLAGGGTGELFF
J: TRBJ2-2
V: TRBV5-1
D: TRBD2
size: NA

DNA: TGTGCCTGGAGTCCAGGGGGAGTAAGCAATCAGCCCCAGCATTTT
CDR3: CAWSPGGVSNQPQHF
J: TRBJ1-5
V: TRBV30
D: TRBD1
size: NA

DNA: TGCAGCGTTATTCAGAGCGGGGCCAATCAGCCCCAGCATTTT
CDR3: CSVIQSGANQPQHF
J: TRBJ1-5
V: TRBV29-1
D: NA
size: NA

DNA: TGTGCCACCAGCAGAGTCCCGGGGGGATCCTACGAGCAGTACTTC
CDR3: CATSRVPGGSYEQYF
J: TRBJ2-7
V: TRBV15
D: TRBD2
size: NA

DNA: TGTGCCAGCACGAGAGAGACCTACGAGCAGTACTTC
CDR3: CASTRETYEQYF
J: TRBJ2-7
V: TRBV6-6
D: NA
size: NA

DNA: TGTGCCAGCAGCCCCGGCACAGATACGCAGTATTTT
CDR3: CASSPGTDTQYF
J: TRBJ2-3
V: TRBV11-3
D: NA
size: once

DNA: TGTGCCAGCAGCAAACACCTTAGCGGGAGGAGAAGAAATGAGCAGTTCTTC
CDR3: CASSKHLSGRRRNEQFF
J: TRBJ2-1
V: TRBV14
D: TRBD2
size: NA

DNA: TGTGCCAGCAGCTTGGCGCTAGCGGGAGGCAACTCCTACGAGCAGTACTTC
CDR3: CASSLALAGGNSYEQYF
J: TRBJ2-7
V: TRBV5-4
D: TRBD2
size: NA

DNA: TGCGCCAGCAGCCCTTATGCCCTAGGACAAACCTCCTACAATGAGCAGTTCTTC
CDR3: CASSPYALGQTSYNEQFF
J: TRBJ2-1
V: TRBV5-1
D: NA
size: NA

DNA: TGTGCCAGCTCACCAGGAGTAGGGCGGAACACTGAAGCTTTCTTT
CDR3: CASSPGVGRNTEAFF
J: TRBJ1-1
V: TRBV18
D: NA
size: once

DNA: TGTGCCAGCAGCCATGCGGGACAGCACACTGAAGCTTTCTTT
CDR3: CASSHAGQHTEAFF
J: TRBJ1-1
V: TRBV14
D: TRBD1
size: NA

DNA: TGCGCCAGCAGCTTGAGGGAGATAGACGGGGAGCTGTTTTTT
CDR3: CASSLREIDGELFF
J: TRBJ2-2
V: TRBV5-1
D: NA
size: NA

DNA: TGCGCCAGCCGGACAGGGGAAAAGGATACGCAGTATTTT
CDR3: CASRTGEKDTQYF
J: TRBJ2-3
V: TRBV10-1
D: TRBD1
size: NA

DNA: TGTGCCAGCAGCTTGGGGCGACTCTTAAGCTCCTACGAGCAGTACTTC
CDR3: CASSLGRLLSSYEQYF
J: TRBJ2-7
V: TRBV11-3
D: NA
size: few

DNA: TGTGCCAGCAGTTACTCGACCCTTAGATACGAGCAGTACTTC
CDR3: CASSYSTLRYEQYF
J: TRBJ2-7
V: TRBV6-6
D: NA
size: few

DNA: TGTGCCAGCAGCCATGGACAGGGCTACACGAACACTGAAGCTTTCTTT
CDR3: CASSHGQGYTNTEAFF
J: TRBJ1-1
V: TRBV14
D: TRBD1
size: NA

DNA: TGTGCCAGCAGGGGCAACGTAGATCGATATGGCTACACCTTC
CDR3: CASRGNVDRYGYTF
J: TRBJ1-2
V: TRBV6-5
D: NA
size: NA

DNA: TGTGTAACGGAGGGAGTAGAGTATGAAAAACTGTTTTTT
CDR3: CVTEGVEYEKLFF
J: TRBJ1-4
V: TRBV7-9
D: NA
size: NA

DNA: TGTGCCACGAGCTGGGACAGTCTAAGCAATGAGCAGTTCTTC
CDR3: CATSWDSLSNEQFF
J: TRBJ2-1
V: TRBV27
D: TRBD1
size: NA

DNA: TGTGCCAGCAGCTTAGAGAAGGGGGGCTATAGCAATCAGCCCCAGCATTTT
CDR3: CASSLEKGGYSNQPQHF
J: TRBJ1-5
V: TRBV7-2
D: NA
size: NA

DNA: TGTGCCAGCAGCGCCTATGACTTTGCAACTAATGAAAAACTGTTTTTT
CDR3: CASSAYDFATNEKLFF
J: TRBJ1-4
V: TRBV9
D: NA
size: few

DNA: TGTGCCAGCAGCTTAGCGGGGAGGGCCGACACCGGGGAGCTGTTTTTT
CDR3: CASSLAGRADTGELFF
J: TRBJ2-2
V: TRBV7-6
D: TRBD2
size: once

DNA: TGTGCCAGCAGTGACTCCGAGTTAAGGCCTTTTCACTCTGGAAACACCATATATTTT
CDR3: CASSDSELRPFHSGNTIYF
J: TRBJ1-3
V: TRBV6-4
D: NA
size: NA

DNA: TGTGCCAGCAGTGAAGGGATGACAGGGAGGGCCAAAAACATTCAGTACTTC
CDR3: CASSEGMTGRAKNIQYF
J: TRBJ2-4
V: TRBV2
D: NA
size: NA

DNA: TGTGCCAGCTTTAAGGCTGGCAATGAGCAGTTCTTC
CDR3: CASFKAGNEQFF
J: TRBJ2-1
V: TRBV2
D: NA
size: NA

DNA: TGCGCCAGCAGCGCCGGGACAGGGGTCACCTACAATGAGCAGTTCTTC
CDR3: CASSAGTGVTYNEQFF
J: TRBJ2-1
V: TRBV5-1
D: TRBD1
size: NA

DNA: TGTGCTAGTGGTTTGGTGAGGGTCGGGACGGTTAATCAGCCCCAGCATTTT
CDR3: CASGLVRVGTVNQPQHF
J: TRBJ1-5
V: TRBV12-5
D: NA
size: NA

DNA: TGCGCCAGCAGCTTGTATCAGTTGAACACTGAAGCTTTCTTT
CDR3: CASSLYQLNTEAFF
J: TRBJ1-1
V: TRBV5-1
D: NA
size: NA

DNA: TGTGCCAGCAGTTACACCTCCAGGGGTTCTGAAGCTTTCTTT
CDR3: CASSYTSRGSEAFF
J: TRBJ1-1
V: TRBV6-5
D: NA
size: NA

DNA: TGTGCCAGCTCACCCCAAACCGGGACAGGGGCCAAAAACATTCAGTACTTC
CDR3: CASSPQTGTGAKNIQYF
J: TRBJ2-4
V: TRBV18
D: TRBD1
size: NA

DNA: TGTGCCACCAAGGGACAGGGGAACACCGGGGAGCTGTTTTTT
CDR3: CATKGQGNTGELFF
J: TRBJ2-2
V: TRBV6-5
D: TRBD1
size: NA

DNA: TGTGCCAGCACTCGGGTTTATGGGGGGCCCTACGAGCAGTACTTC
CDR3: CASTRVYGGPYEQYF
J: TRBJ2-7
V: TRBV6-5
D: NA
size: NA